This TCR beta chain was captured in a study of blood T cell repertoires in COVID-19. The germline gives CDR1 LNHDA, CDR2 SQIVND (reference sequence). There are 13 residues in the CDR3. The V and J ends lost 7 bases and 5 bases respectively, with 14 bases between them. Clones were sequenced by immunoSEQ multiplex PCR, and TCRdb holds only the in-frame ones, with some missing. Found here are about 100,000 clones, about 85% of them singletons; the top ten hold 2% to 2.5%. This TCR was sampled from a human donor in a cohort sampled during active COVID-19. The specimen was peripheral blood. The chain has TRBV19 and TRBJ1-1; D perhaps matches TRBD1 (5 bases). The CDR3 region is CASTPDRWTEAFF. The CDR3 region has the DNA TGTGCCAGTACTCCCGACAGATGGACTGAAGCTTTCTTT.